This T cell receptor beta chain was captured by sequencing in a study of blood T cell repertoires in COVID-19. Study-wide context: Specimens from acute and convalescent COVID-19 originated in the United States, Italy and Spain. T cells, B-cell-depleted T cells, or PBMCs provided the cDNA or gDNA that served as material.

Under the authors' procedure: Reference gene primer amplification gave estimated nucleated cell counts. The protocol was immunoSEQ multiplex PCR, while the TCRdb copy is restricted to in-frame clones and leaves out a portion. V and J calls and clone size are copied from that table; D and trimming were computed from the DNA. The sample shows approximately 240,000 clones, approximately 86% of them seen only once. This CDR3 has 15 residues. Germline V CDR1 and CDR2: WSHSY, SAAADI. V shed 5 bases and J 9 bases; nucleotides not matched to a gene: 11. Sequencing input: peripheral blood. The TCR sequence derives from a woman older than 75 with active or convalescent COVID-19. The genes are TRBV10-2 and TRBJ2-1; 9 positions agree with TRBD2. Written as DNA, the CDR3 is TGCGCCAGCAGTAGGTGGGGCGGGGGGGCAGGTGAGCAGTTCTTC. Its translation: CASSRWGGGAGEQFF.